This entry lists 32 T cell receptor beta chains sequenced from one sample in a study of T cell responses to AZD1222 COVID-19 vaccine. Generated by immunoSEQ multiplex PCR, the TCRdb table keeps only in-frame clones and is missing some. In the table there are about 150,000 clones, more than 85% of which are singletons. The source material was peripheral blood, sampled on day 0 of AZD1222 vaccination. The receptors shown here come from an adult in good health.

This clone was detected once. The V and J genes are TRBV7-2 and TRBJ2-5, with a weak D call TRBD1 (6 bases). The CDR3 length is 15 residues. Trimming stripped 1 base from V and 3 bases from J, with 12 bases between. Germline V gene data show CDR1 as SGHTA and CDR2 as FQGNSA. The chain's CDR3 is CASSLVRGDEETQYF. The DNA of the CDR3 is TGTGCCAGCAGCTTAGTCAGGGGCGACGAAGAGACCCAGTACTTC.

The chain carries TRBV7-2 and TRBJ2-3; 9 bases match TRBD2. Germline CDR1 SGHTA, CDR2 FQGNSA. With V trimmed by 6 bases and J by 0 bases, 7 bases remained unmatched. The CDR3 consists of 16 residues. The CDR3 region has the DNA TGTGCCAGCAGTCTTGGACTAGCGATGAGCACAGATACGCAGTATTTT. Amino acid sequence: CASSLGLAMSTDTQYF.

The chain combines TRBV18 with TRBJ1-1, with 9 nucleotides matching TRBD1. CDR1 and CDR2 (germline): KGHSH, LQKENI. V lost 4 bases, J lost 1 base, and 7 bases stayed unmatched. The CDR3 sequence is 16 residues long. CDR3 sequence (DNA): TGTGCCAGCTCACGCAACAGGGGGCAGGGGAACACTGAAGCTTTCTTT. Protein: CASSRNRGQGNTEAFF.

Note on this clone: Distinct nucleotide sequences in the sample also encode this CDR3. The chain combines TRBV6-5 with TRBJ1-5; the match to TRBD1 covers 7 bases. In germline, CDR1 is MNHEY, CDR2 SVGAGI. There are 14 residues in the CDR3. With V trimmed by 6 bases and J by 3 bases, 5 bases remained unmatched. This CDR3 reads CASSRDRVNQPQHF. The CDR3 DNA sequence: TGTGCCAGCAGCCGCGACAGGGTCAATCAGCCCCAGCATTTT.

The V and J genes are TRBV6-5 and TRBJ2-7; D ambiguous. V lost 0 bases and J 3 bases, leaving 12 bases between the germline ends. The CDR3 is 15 residues long. Germline CDR1 MNHEY, CDR2 SVGAGI. CDR3 bases: TGTGCCAGCAGTTACTCGATCGGTATCGGCTACGAGCAGTACTTC. Protein: CASSYSIGIGYEQYF.

The rearrangement joins TRBV5-4 to TRBJ1-2; 9 positions match TRBD1. Germline V gives CDR1 SGHNT, CDR2 YYREEE (reference sequence). V gave up 4 bases and J gave up 2 bases; unmatched junction bases: 15. This CDR3 comprises 18 residues. The CDR3 protein is CASSPSPGTGSLNYGYTF. DNA of the CDR3: TGTGCCAGCAGCCCTTCCCCAGGGACAGGGTCCCTAAACTATGGCTACACCTTC.

The chain has TRBV20-1 and TRBJ1-6, with D tentatively TRBD1 (6 bases). V dropped 3 bases and J dropped 8 bases, with 14 bases sitting between them. CDR1 is DFQATT and CDR2 is SNEGSKA in the germline V gene (reference sequence). There are 14 residues in the CDR3. DNA for the CDR3: TGCAGTGCTAGTCTAGGCAGGGGTGATTCACCCCTCCACTTT. Its translation is CSASLGRGDSPLHF.

V is TRBV19 and J is TRBJ1-1; weak D call: TRBD1 (6 bases). Germline CDR1 reads LNHDA; CDR2 reads SQIVND (reference sequence). This CDR3 contains 16 residues. V was clipped by 3 bases and J by 1 base, with 15 bases between them. The CDR3 sequence: CASSIQPTGPNTEAFF. CDR3 nucleotide sequence: TGTGCCAGTAGTATCCAACCTACAGGGCCGAACACTGAAGCTTTCTTT.

The chain links TRBV5-1 to TRBJ1-1, with D unresolved. CDR1 and CDR2 (germline): SGHRS, YFSETQ. The V gene lost 4 bases and the J gene lost 6 bases, with 16 bases spanning the gap. The CDR3 runs 14 residues. The CDR3 spells CASSLLDPGAEAFF. Written as DNA, the CDR3 is TGCGCCAGCAGCCTCTTAGACCCGGGTGCTGAAGCTTTCTTT. Together with reference TRBV5-1 and TRBJ1-1, the CDR3 gives the full variable domain: KAGVTQTPRYLIKTRGQQVTLSCSPISGHRSVSWYQQTPGQGLQFLFEYFSETQRNKGNFPGRFSGRQFSNSRSEMNVSTLELGDSALYLCASSLLDPGAEAFFGQGTRLTVV.

The chain links TRBV7-9 to TRBJ1-1; D is unresolved. The germline CDR1 and CDR2 sequences are SEHNR and FQNEAQ (reference sequence). This CDR3 contains 12 residues. V was shortened by 1 base and J by 11 bases, with 11 bases between the two germline ends. DNA for the CDR3: TGTGCCAGCAGCTTAGGGAGCGGTGGGGCTTTCTTT. Its translation is CASSLGSGGAFF.

The chain combines TRBV4-3 with TRBJ2-1; 7 bases align to TRBD2. The length of the CDR3 is 17 residues. CDR1 is LGHNA and CDR2 is YSLEER in the germline V gene. V was pared by 0 bases and J by 2 bases, with 7 bases of the junction left unmatched. CDR3 residues: CASSQETVGGAYNEQFF. The CDR3 bases are TGCGCCAGCAGCCAAGAAACCGTGGGAGGGGCCTACAATGAGCAGTTCTTC.

This clone was observed a single time. J is TRBJ1-3 and V is TRBV7-2; D not certain. Germline lookup yields CDR1 SGHTA and CDR2 FQGNSA. The CDR3 is 16 residues long. V was pared by 2 bases and J by 0 bases, with 11 bases between. In DNA, the CDR3 is TGTGCCAGCAGCTTAAACGGGCCGCACTCTGGAAACACCATATATTTT. Its protein product is CASSLNGPHSGNTIYF.

The chain links TRBV6-4 to TRBJ1-5; maybe TRBD1 (5 bases). The CDR3 totals 15 residues. Germline values: CDR1 MRHNA, CDR2 SNTAGT. V shed 3 bases and J shed 2 bases, with 11 bases lying between them. The CDR3 region has the DNA TGTGCCAGCAGTGAGGGGGATACTGGCAATCAGCCCCAGCATTTT. It specifies CASSEGDTGNQPQHF.

The rearrangement links TRBV19 to TRBJ2-2; no definite D call. The CDR3 consists of 11 residues. Germline V gene data show CDR1 as LNHDA and CDR2 as SQIVND (reference sequence). The germline V and J ends were trimmed by 7 bases and 7 bases, with 7 bases remaining between them. CDR3 bases: TGTGCCAGTACGGGTGACGGGGAGCTGTTTTTT. Translated: CASTGDGELFF.

This chain joins TRBV3-1 (or the pseudogene TRBV3-2) and TRBJ2-3; 7 bases are a match to TRBD2. There are 15 residues in the CDR3. Trimming removed 1 base from V and 2 bases from J; junction bases left unmatched: 3. Germline CDR1 reads LGHDT; CDR2 reads YNNKEL (reference sequence). CDR3 protein: CASSQVGTITDTQYF. CDR3 DNA: TGTGCCAGCAGCCAAGTGGGGACTATCACAGATACGCAGTATTTT.

The chain uses TRBV6-1 and TRBJ1-1, with a tentative D call TRBD1 (6 bases). CDR1 and CDR2 (germline): MNHNS, SASEGT. The CDR3 covers 14 residues. V was trimmed by 3 bases and J by 1 base, leaving 9 bases between them. The CDR3 nucleotides read TGTGCCAGCAGTGACACAGGGCCGAACACTGAAGCTTTCTTT. Translating it yields CASSDTGPNTEAFF.

The chain carries TRBV6-4 and TRBJ2-3; D is possibly TRBD1 (5 bases). The V end was cut by 2 bases, the J end by 2 bases, with 5 bases between. Germline V lookup: CDR1 MRHNA, CDR2 SNTAGT. CDR3 size: 13 residues. The CDR3 coding sequence is TGTGCCAGCAGTGACGGGGCCACAGATACGCAGTATTTT. Translating gives CASSDGATDTQYF.

The chain uses TRBV20-1 and TRBJ1-2; possibly TRBD1 for D (6 bases). The CDR3 length is 11 residues. Germline V CDR1 and CDR2: DFQATT, SNEGSKA (reference sequence). Trimming left V 3 bases short and J 6 bases short, with 8 bases between. The CDR3 loop reads CSARYRDGYTF. CDR3 sequence (DNA): TGCAGTGCTAGGTACAGGGATGGCTACACCTTC.

This clone was seen once. This rearrangement joins TRBV2 to TRBJ1-2; D gene ambiguous. This CDR3 region has 13 residues. Trimming took 6 bases from V and 0 from J, leaving 8 bases between them. The germline V gene encodes CDR1 SNHLY and CDR2 FYNNEI. The CDR3 loop is CASSGEANYGYTF. The CDR3 DNA sequence: TGTGCCAGCAGCGGGGAAGCTAACTATGGCTACACCTTC.

The genes are TRBV6-5 and TRBJ1-2; possibly TRBD1 for D (5 bases). The V gene's germline CDR1 is MNHEY and CDR2 SVGAGI. V lost 6 bases, J lost 4 bases, and 18 bases lay in between. The CDR3 is made up of 15 amino acids. In DNA, the CDR3 is TGTGCCAGCAGAACAAGTCCGGGACTTACCTATGGCTACACCTTC. Translating gives CASRTSPGLTYGYTF.

The chain employs TRBV9 and TRBJ2-3; D gene unclear. This CDR3 has 15 amino acids. Germline V gives CDR1 SGDLS, CDR2 YYNGEE. Trimming cost V 2 bases and J 0 bases, with 10 bases left between them. Here the CDR3 reads CASSVGPPSTDTQYF. The CDR3 bases are TGTGCCAGCAGCGTCGGCCCCCCTAGCACAGATACGCAGTATTTT. The full variable domain, rest sourced from reference TRBV9 and TRBJ2-3, is DSGVTQTPKHLITATGQRVTLRCSPRSGDLSVYWYQQSLDQGLQFLIQYYNGEERAKGNILERFSAQQFPDLHSELNLSSLELGDSALYFCASSVGPPSTDTQYFGPGTRLTVL.

The chain is built from TRBV30 and TRBJ1-2, with D perhaps matching TRBD1 (5 bases). V was clipped by 2 bases and J by 8 bases, with 15 bases between them. The CDR3 runs 13 residues. The germline V gene encodes CDR1 GTSNPN and CDR2 SVGIG (reference sequence). The CDR3 bases are TGTGCCTGGAGTCCCGACAGACGGTCGGGCTACACCTTC. This sequence encodes CAWSPDRRSGYTF.

The V call is TRBV11-2, the J call TRBJ1-6; D is unclear. V lost 3 bases, J lost 0 bases, and 6 bases lay in between. This CDR3 has 15 amino acids. Germline assignment: CDR1 SGHAT and CDR2 FQNNGV. CDR3 sequence (DNA): TGTGCCAGCAGCTTTCGGGGCTCCTATAATTCACCCCTCCACTTT. Translation: CASSFRGSYNSPLHF.

The genes are TRBV4-1 and TRBJ2-5; 7 bases align to TRBD2. Germline V CDR1 and CDR2: MGHRA, YSYEKL. Trimming removed 0 bases from V and 7 bases from J; junction bases left unmatched: 11. This CDR3 spans 16 amino acids. The CDR3 DNA follows: TGCGCCAGCAGCCAAGAAGTAGCCAGCGGGGCCTTGACCCAGTACTTC. This translates into CASSQEVASGALTQYF.

V gene TRBV6-4 combines with J gene TRBJ2-2, with a possible D match to TRBD2 (7 bases). There are 13 residues in the CDR3. V shed 3 bases and J shed 9 bases, with 11 bases lying between them. In germline, CDR1 is MRHNA, CDR2 SNTAGT. CDR3 sequence (DNA): TGTGCCAGCAGTGAATCGGGGGGCCGGGAGCTGTTTTTT. Translating it yields CASSESGGRELFF.

This clone was detected once. The rearrangement uses TRBV7-2 and TRBJ2-7; D not certain. Germline V gene sequence: CDR1 SGHTA, CDR2 FQGNSA. The CDR3 spans 14 residues. Trimming left V 4 bases short and J 5 bases short, with 15 bases between. The CDR3 DNA is TGTGCCAGCAGCTATCAGGATCCAAGGGACGAGCAGTACTTC. Its translation is CASSYQDPRDEQYF.

The J gene is TRBJ2-3, the V gene TRBV28; a possible D gene is TRBD1 (6 bases). CDR1 MDHEN and CDR2 SYDVKM come from the germline V gene. Between the trimmed V and J ends, which lost 3 bases and 0 bases, there was a span of 10 bases. This CDR3 spans 15 amino acids. CDR3 nucleotide sequence: TGTGCCAGCAGTTTGGGACACCCCAGCACAGATACGCAGTATTTT. Its protein is CASSLGHPSTDTQYF.

The V call is TRBV5-4, the J call TRBJ2-5; TRBD2 matches at 10 bases. The CDR3 spans 16 residues. In germline, CDR1 is SGHNT, CDR2 YYREEE (reference sequence). V lost 9 bases to trimming and J lost 4 bases; unmatched junction nucleotides: 15. CDR3 residues: CATEEGTSGVAETQYF. CDR3 nucleotides: TGTGCCACCGAGGAAGGAACTAGCGGGGTGGCAGAGACCCAGTACTTC.

This rearrangement joins TRBV27 to TRBJ2-5, with 7 positions matching TRBD2. V lost 6 bases, J lost 5 bases, and 6 bases stayed unmatched. The CDR3 is 13 amino acids. From germline, CDR1 is MNHEY and CDR2 SMNVEV (reference sequence). The chain's CDR3 is CASSNLGGETQYF. CDR3 sequence (DNA): TGTGCCAGCAGCAACCTCGGGGGGGAGACCCAGTACTTC.

V usage is TRBV7-2 and J usage is TRBJ2-5; TRBD1 agrees at 8 bases. This CDR3 has 15 residues. Trimming cost V 1 base and J 5 bases; bases outside gene matches: 6. Germline loops: CDR1 SGHTA, CDR2 FQGNSA. DNA for the CDR3: TGTGCCAGCAGCTTAGGCAGGGGGCGGTGGGAGACCCAGTACTTC. As protein: CASSLGRGRWETQYF.

The rearrangement uses TRBV2 and TRBJ2-5; 16 nucleotides align to TRBD2. Trimming at V came to 8 bases and at J to 1 base, leaving 10 bases not matched to a gene. The CDR3 contains 18 residues. Germline V lookup: CDR1 SNHLY, CDR2 FYNNEI. The CDR3 nucleotides read TGTGCCAGCGAGCTAGGGACTAGCGGGGGGGAGATCCAAGAGACCCAGTACTTC. This sequence encodes CASELGTSGGEIQETQYF.

The chain combines TRBV19 with TRBJ2-1; TRBD1 or TRBD2 may be the D gene (5 bases each). V gave up 3 bases and J gave up 2 bases, with 11 bases separating them. The germline V gene encodes CDR1 LNHDA and CDR2 SQIVND (reference sequence). This CDR3 comprises 15 residues. This CDR3 reads CASSIGDGAYNEQFF. Written as DNA, the CDR3 is TGTGCCAGTAGTATTGGGGACGGAGCCTACAATGAGCAGTTCTTC.